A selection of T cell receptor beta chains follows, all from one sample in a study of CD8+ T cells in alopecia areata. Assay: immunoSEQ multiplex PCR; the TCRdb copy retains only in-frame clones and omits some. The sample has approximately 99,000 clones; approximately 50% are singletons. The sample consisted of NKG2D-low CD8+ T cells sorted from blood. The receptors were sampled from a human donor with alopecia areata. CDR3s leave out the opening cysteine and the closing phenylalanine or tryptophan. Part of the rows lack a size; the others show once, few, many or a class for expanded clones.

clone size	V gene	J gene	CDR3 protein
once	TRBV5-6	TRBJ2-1	ASSSTYRTGAPYNEQF
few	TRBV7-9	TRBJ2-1	ASSSKGMGNEQF
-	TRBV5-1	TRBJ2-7	ASSQRSSYEQY
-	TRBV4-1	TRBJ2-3	ASSQDWLGADTQY
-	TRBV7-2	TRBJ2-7	ASSLVGGRDSPYEQY
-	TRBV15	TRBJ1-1	ATGETGDVEAF
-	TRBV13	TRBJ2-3	ASSPRTSGSDTQY
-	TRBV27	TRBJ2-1	ASSLVPAGGGNEQF
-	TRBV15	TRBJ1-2	ATSRTDGTKYGYT
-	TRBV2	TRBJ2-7	ASSGTQRSYEQY
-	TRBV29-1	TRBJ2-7	SVEAGKSSYEQY
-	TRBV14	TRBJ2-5	ASSRPGQGSETQY
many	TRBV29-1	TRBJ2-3	SVEAWRDSSTDTQY
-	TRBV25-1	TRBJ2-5	ASSPPTGRETQY
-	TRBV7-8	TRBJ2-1	ASSPNPAEEQF
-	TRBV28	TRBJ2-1	ASSGSGGNEQF
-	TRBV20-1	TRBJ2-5	SALTPKTQY
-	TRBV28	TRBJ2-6	ASSLLIGSGANVLT
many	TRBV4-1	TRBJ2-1	ASSQGGAAGGNEQF
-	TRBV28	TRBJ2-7	ASSLLLAGLSEQY
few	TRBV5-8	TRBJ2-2	ASSLVPGDFGELF
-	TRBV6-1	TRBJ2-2	ASSEKSGLAIPGELF
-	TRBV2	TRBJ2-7	ASSEATSGHYEQY
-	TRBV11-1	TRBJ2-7	ASSFLNVGGSYEQY
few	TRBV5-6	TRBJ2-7	ARRAVPSEQY
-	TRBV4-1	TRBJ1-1	ASSLGSTEAF
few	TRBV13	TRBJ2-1	ASSLVTSGIDEQF
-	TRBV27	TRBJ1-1	ASSFGGNTEAF
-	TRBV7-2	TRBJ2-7	ASSTSGGAAYEQY
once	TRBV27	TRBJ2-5	ASSDLSGSAVGLAQY
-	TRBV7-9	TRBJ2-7	ASRNAGASYEQY
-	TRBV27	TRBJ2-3	ASRSWTDTQY
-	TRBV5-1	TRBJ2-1	ASSFRDTNEQF
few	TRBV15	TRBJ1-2	ATSRAPRGGYGYT
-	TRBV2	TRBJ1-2	ARRGGTHGYT